The rows below give T cell receptor beta chains drawn from one sample of a study of CD8 T cells in Susac syndrome. TCRdb re-derived calls from the immunoSEQ multiplex PCR reads in MiXCR, one entry per CDR3 protein. The sample lists some 180,000 distinct CDR3 sequences; roughly 94% were seen once. Sequencing was performed on CD4+ T cells from PBMCs. The receptors were gathered from a human donor with Susac syndrome. CDR3s include the opening cysteine and the closing phenylalanine or tryptophan. The order of the fields is CDR3 length, V gene, J gene, CDR3 protein.

>14|TRBV14|TRBJ1-1
CASSQNLRDTEAFF
>14|TRBV5-1|TRBJ1-1
CASSSGQLNTEAFF
>14|TRBV19|TRBJ2-2
CASRQIPNTGELFF
>13|TRBV20-1|TRBJ1-2
CSARPGGVYGYTF
>16|TRBV7-9|TRBJ2-7
CASSPGTGSHSYEQYF
>16|TRBV7-2|TRBJ2-5
CASSLGRGGGQETQYF
>13|TRBV19|TRBJ2-5
CASEDRQFETQYF
>14|TRBV7-9|TRBJ1-1
CASTTQRQGAEAFF
>14|TRBV7-2|TRBJ1-1
CASSESAVGTEAFF
>14|TRBV7-9|TRBJ2-7
CASSYSPTTDEQYF
>15|TRBV28|TRBJ2-1
CASSPPGQQGNEQFF
>17|TRBV5-1|TRBJ2-4
CASSSGQGSSAKNIQYF
>13|TRBV11-2|TRBJ2-1
CASSRQGDVEQFF
>15|TRBV4-3|TRBJ2-1
CASSQARLVNNEQFF
>15|TRBV13|TRBJ2-1
CASSLPGTGRDEQFF
>15|TRBV7-2|TRBJ1-5
CASSLAPTYQDLQHF
>15|TRBV6-5|TRBJ1-1
CASSYTTGDDTEAFF
>13|TRBV30|TRBJ1-2
CAWGLGGSYGYTF
>12|TRBV7-2|TRBJ2-7
CASSWGAGEQYF
>14|TRBV30|TRBJ2-1
CAWTSGITYNEQFF
>16|TRBV18|TRBJ1-1
CASSPPSRGLDTEAFF
>14|TRBV7-2|TRBJ1-2
CASSSVNGPYGYTF
>12|TRBV6-2/TRBV6-3|TRBJ2-7
CASSSDYYEQYF
>12|TRBV12-3/TRBV12-4|TRBJ1-1
CASRPGQGAAFF
>16|TRBV7-3|TRBJ1-1
CASSLQQGRVNTEAFF
>15|TRBV2|TRBJ2-1
CASRDLAGGDNEQFF
>14|TRBV12-3/TRBV12-4|TRBJ2-5
CASSLRQGRGTQYF
>16|TRBV9|TRBJ2-3
CASSVGALLRTDTQYF
>13|TRBV25-1|TRBJ2-4
CASRSEAKNIQYF
>13|TRBV3-1|TRBJ1-1
CASSQGTGTEAFF
>14|TRBV18|TRBJ2-7
CASSPGLSSYEQYF
>12|TRBV7-9|TRBJ1-1
CASSLVFAEAFF
>16|TRBV28|TRBJ1-1
CASSLYGQRGFMEAFF
>15|TRBV28|TRBJ2-1
CASSFWTGGENEQFF
>15|TRBV19|TRBJ2-1
CASSRYLVGTNEQFF
>13|TRBV14|TRBJ1-1
CASSQVRDRSAFF
>15|TRBV30|TRBJ2-1
CAWSQNPGSYNEQFF
>13|TRBV20-1|TRBJ2-5
CSARDHPTETQYF
>16|TRBV7-2|TRBJ2-5
CASSLGSGTGQETQYF
>12|TRBV3-1|TRBJ2-1
CASSQGTSTQFF
>12|TRBV15|TRBJ2-7
CATSRDSYEQYF
>11|TRBV3-1|TRBJ1-4
CASSQEGGLHF
>13|TRBV12-3/TRBV12-4|TRBJ1-5
CASSFRELEPQHF
>16|TRBV20-1|TRBJ2-5
CSATGTSGMEGETQYF
>13|TRBV18|TRBJ2-3
CASSPPVADTQYF
>16|TRBV6-2/TRBV6-3|TRBJ2-6
CASSQRSITGANVLTF
>16|TRBV4-3|TRBJ2-1
CASSQETGRGGDEQFF
>17|TRBV5-4|TRBJ2-2
CASSSPLLAGEPGELFF
>13|TRBV6-2/TRBV6-3|TRBJ2-2
CASTPSSTGELFF
>13|TRBV5-6|TRBJ1-5
CASSQNRDQPQHF
>16|TRBV27|TRBJ2-1
CASSLFPGQGIYEQFF